One sample yielded the 17 T cell receptor beta chains listed below, sequenced in a study of human T cells and chemical hapten exposure. Time point specified: patch test 1, 2 weeks after DPC sensitization. Treatment indicated: therapeutic diphenylcyclopropenone sensitization with weekly scalp DPC. TCRdb re-derived calls from the RACE reads in MiXCR, one entry per CDR3 protein. The profile covers about 380,000 distinct CDR3 sequences, with 4.8% appearing a single time and under 2.5% taken by the ten largest. Source: whole blood, taken in connection with sensitization to the hapten diphenylcyclopropenone (DPC). Source of these receptors: a woman aged 45-65 years with alopecia areata. Some clones in this sample may be carry-over from other donors' samples.

This chain uses TRBV18 with TRBJ2-6; tentatively, D is TRBD2 (5 bases). Trimming pared 8 bases from V and 0 bases from J, leaving 14 bases between. The CDR3 loop spans 16 amino acids. CDR1 and CDR2 from the germline V gene are KGHSH and LQKENI. The CDR3: CASARPGSSGANVLTF. CDR3 in DNA: TGTGCCAGCGCTCGGCCGGGATCCTCTGGGGCCAACGTCCTGACTTTC.

This clonotype was seen at least ten times. One end of the junction does not line up with germline, which may come from a read error. The chain joins TRBV18 to TRBJ1-4; 8 positions match TRBD1. Germline values: CDR1 KGHSH, CDR2 LQKENI. This CDR3 spans 14 amino acids. CDR3 sequence: CASSPGGGNEKLFF. The CDR3 DNA reads as TGCGCCAGCAGTCCAGGGGGCGGTAATGAAAAACTGTTTTTT.

This chain uses TRBV27 with TRBJ2-3; TRBD2 matches 10 bases. This CDR3 region has 19 residues. Germline V gene data show CDR1 as MNHEY and CDR2 as SMNVEV (reference sequence). Germline trimming cut 7 bases from V and 1 base from J; bases unmatched to any gene: 17. The CDR3 sequence: CASNLMAPSGRRGTDTQYF. DNA of the CDR3: TGTGCCAGCAACCTCATGGCCCCTAGCGGGAGAAGAGGCACAGATACGCAGTATTTT.

This clonotype was observed at least ten times. The gene calls are TRBV6-2 or TRBV6-3 and TRBJ1-1; 10 nucleotides align to TRBD1. From germline, CDR1 is MNHEY and CDR2 SVGEGT. The CDR3 runs to 16 residues. V lost 2 bases and J lost 4; bases outside the gene matches: 7. The DNA of the CDR3 is TGTGCCAGCAGTTACACTCACTGGACAGGGGGCACTGAAGCTTTCTTT. Translated: CASSYTHWTGGTEAFF.

The V gene is TRBV7-9, the J gene TRBJ2-5, with 7 nucleotides matching TRBD1. Per germline, CDR1 SEHNR and CDR2 FQNEAQ (reference sequence). Losses at the gene ends were 5 bases for V and 1 base for J; bases not matched to a gene: 4. There are 14 residues in the CDR3. CDR3 DNA: TGTGCCAGCAGCCCCACAGGGGCCCAAGAGACCCAGTACTTC. Its protein product is CASSPTGAQETQYF.

This clonotype has at least ten counts. This chain uses TRBV11-2 with TRBJ2-4; 12 bases map to TRBD2. Germline CDR1 reads SGHAT; CDR2 reads FQNNGV. V gave up 5 bases and J gave up 3 bases; unmatched junction bases: 8. The CDR3 loop spans 17 amino acids. The CDR3 region has the DNA TGTGCCAGCAGCCCAAGGGGACTAGCGGGCCTCAAAAACATTCAGTACTTC. Protein product: CASSPRGLAGLKNIQYF.

In its sample, this clonotype was seen many times. V usage is TRBV15 and J usage is TRBJ1-1, with TRBD1 matching over 10 bases. Per the germline V gene, CDR1 is LNHNV and CDR2 is YYDKDF (reference sequence). This CDR3 is built from 15 residues. V was clipped by 5 bases and J by 3 bases; unmatched bases: 6. CDR3 loop: CATSGRQGADTEAFF. CDR3 sequence (DNA): TGTGCCACCAGCGGGAGACAGGGGGCTGACACTGAAGCTTTCTTT. Combining the CDR3 with reference TRBV15 and TRBJ1-1 gives the whole variable domain DAMVIQNPRYQVTQFGKPVTLSCSQTLNHNVMYWYQQKSSQAPKLLFHYYDKDFNNEADTPDNFQSRRPNTSFCFLDIRSPGLGDTAMYLCATSGRQGADTEAFFGQGTRLTVV.

This clonotype came up many times. The rearrangement uses TRBV28 and TRBJ2-1; D unresolved. Germline V gives CDR1 MDHEN, CDR2 SYDVKM. The CDR3 length is 14 residues. The ends were cut back, 3 bases at V and 5 bases at J, with 11 bases in the middle. The CDR3 sequence: CASSFPRRNNEQFF. Here the CDR3 DNA reads TGTGCCAGCAGTTTCCCCCGCCGGAACAATGAGCAGTTCTTC.

This clonotype was recorded a few times. V usage is TRBV29-1 and J usage is TRBJ2-2, with D possibly matching TRBD1 (6 bases). Germline V lookup: CDR1 SQVTM, CDR2 ANQGSEA. This CDR3 contains 14 residues. V was clipped by 7 bases and J by 1 base, with 13 bases between them. CDR3 in amino acids: CSASTGQNTGELFF. The CDR3 DNA reads as TGCAGCGCAAGCACGGGACAGAACACCGGGGAGCTGTTTTTT.

In its sample, this clonotype was seen many times. The genes are TRBV27 and TRBJ1-5; D is uncertain. CDR3 length: 15 residues. Germline V CDR1 and CDR2: MNHEY, SMNVEV (reference sequence). Between the trimmed V and J ends, which lost 0 bases and 2 bases, there was a span of 8 bases. The CDR3 is CASSLSYLGNQPQHF. The CDR3 nucleotides read TGTGCCAGCAGTTTATCGTATTTGGGCAATCAGCCCCAGCATTTT.

This clonotype was observed many times. The chain employs TRBV5-1 and TRBJ1-1; D is possibly TRBD1 (5 bases). This CDR3 contains 16 residues. From germline, CDR1 is SGHRS and CDR2 YFSETQ. Trimming removed 4 bases at V and 5 bases at J, with 21 bases between. This chain's CDR3 is CASSPRQTPLTTEAFF. The CDR3 DNA reads TGCGCCAGCAGCCCTAGACAGACCCCCTTAACGACTGAAGCTTTCTTT.

Details on this clonotype: A much larger clone lies a single base off, so this may be a read error. Without the conserved terminal phenylalanine or tryptophan, this CDR3 likely stems from a read error. The chain is built from TRBV20-1 and TRBJ2-7; tentatively, D is TRBD1 or TRBD2 (5 bases each). Trimming removed 5 bases at V and 3 bases at J, with 14 bases between. The germline V gene encodes CDR1 DFQATT and CDR2 SNEGSKA (reference sequence). This CDR3 has 13 amino acids. The CDR3 spells CSAVVKGSYEQYS. In DNA, the CDR3 is TGCAGTGCTGTTGTAAAGGGGAGCTACGAGCAGTACTCC.

This clonotype has at least ten counts. Here the CDR3 DNA reads TGCAGTGCTAAGAAGGGGGCTAATTACGAGCAGTACTTC. Protein: CSAKKGANYEQYF. The chain recombines TRBV20-1 with TRBJ2-7, with 7 bases aligning to TRBD1. This CDR3 is 13 amino acids long. CDR1 is DFQATT, CDR2 SNEGSKA, per germline (reference sequence). The J segment lost 4 bases and the V segment lost 4 bases, leaving 7 bases of the junction unmatched.

The chain combines TRBV5-1 with TRBJ2-7; D may be TRBD1 or TRBD2 (5 bases each). There are 15 residues in the CDR3. Germline loops: CDR1 SGHRS, CDR2 YFSETQ. V was trimmed by 4 bases and J by 3 bases, leaving 17 bases between them. The CDR3 loop reads CASSARDERGYEQYF. CDR3 DNA: TGCGCCAGCAGCGCACGGGACGAAAGGGGCTACGAGCAGTACTTC.

There are many counts of this clonotype. The gene calls are TRBV3-1 and TRBJ2-7, with TRBD1 matching over 7 bases. CDR3 length equals 14 residues. The V and J ends lost 4 bases and 5 bases, in that order; junction bases with no gene match: 8. Germline CDR1 reads LGHDT; CDR2 reads YNNKEL (reference sequence). CDR3 in amino acids: CASSRRQGFNEQYF. As DNA, the CDR3 is TGTGCCAGCAGCCGAAGACAGGGATTCAACGAGCAGTACTTC.

There are many counts of this clonotype. The rearrangement uses TRBV7-9 and TRBJ2-5, with 10 bases that match TRBD2. Germline lookup yields CDR1 SEHNR and CDR2 FQNEAQ (reference sequence). The CDR3 length is 14 residues. The junction had 7 bases not matched to a gene; V was cut back by 5 bases and J by 7 bases. CDR3 bases: TGTGCCAGCAGCCCAAGCGGGGGGGCCCGGACCCAGTACTTC. Protein product: CASSPSGGARTQYF.

This clonotype was found a few times. The chain combines TRBV25-1 with TRBJ1-5, with D hard to call. CDR3 length: 11 residues. Trimming shortened V by 9 bases and J by 11 bases, and 14 bases separated the two germline ends. Germline V gene data show CDR1 as MGHDK and CDR2 as SYGVNS. The CDR3 DNA sequence: TGTGCCAGTGGATTTGGGTCTGCCCAGCATTTT. Translating it yields CASGFGSAQHF.